The entry below describes one TCR beta chain. Among Cohort 3 donors, those recovered had two negative PCRs, clearance, or symptom resolution. V dropped 8 bases and J dropped 2 bases, with 19 bases sitting between them. The CDR3 covers 16 residues. Germline loops: CDR1 SNHLY, CDR2 FYNNEI. Original handling: Amplification of reference gene primers provided the estimated nucleated cell counts. Here immunoSEQ multiplex PCR was the method, and the copy in TCRdb shows in-frame clones only, minus some. V and J calls plus clone size are reproduced from that table; the DNA served to infer D and trimming. Of roughly 520,000 clones listed, roughly 90% are singletons. The data were taken from a study of blood T cell repertoires in COVID-19. Study-wide background: Sources were T cells, B-cell-depleted T cells, or PBMCs; the material itself was cDNA or gDNA.

The sample consisted of PBMCs or T cells enriched from blood (not recorded which). This clonotype was sampled from a woman between 35 and 50 years old who had recovered from COVID-19. The chain employs TRBV2 and TRBJ1-3; the D gene is possibly TRBD1 (5 bases). In nucleotides, the CDR3 is TGTGCCAGCCGGATCGCATTGGGGGGAACTGGAAACACCATATATTTT. Translating gives CASRIALGGTGNTIYF.